This TCR beta chain is from a study of T cell responses to AZD1222 COVID-19 vaccine. Study conclusions and caveats: Repertoires were obtained solely post-peak T cell response. Baseline seropositivity characterized only six or seven AZD1222 recipients. There were vaccine-associated CD4 TCRs across spike, dominant at 160-218 and 743-854. Rises in breadth and depth of Spike-specific TCRs came after two AZD1222 doses.

The assay was immunoSEQ multiplex PCR, and TCRdb's table has in-frame clones only and misses some. The sample has about 140,000 clones, about nine tenths seen once; the top ten hold about 6.5%. This clone was seen only a few times. The antigen remains undetermined. The CDR3 spans 13 residues. CDR1 and CDR2 from the germline V gene are GTSNPN and SVGIG (reference sequence). With 0 bases removed from V and 1 base from J, the gap between germline ends came to 5 bases. The sequence derives from an adult who received the AZD1222 COVID-19 vaccine. J is TRBJ2-3 and V is TRBV30, with D hard to call. Sample: peripheral blood, taken 28 days after the second AZD1222 dose. CDR3 amino acids: CAWSVLRTDTQYF. The CDR3 DNA is TGTGCCTGGAGTGTACTCCGCACAGATACGCAGTATTTT.